Presented here are 8 T cell receptor beta chains from one specimen sequenced in a study of T cell repertoires in aging, cancer and after chemotherapy. The template was genomic DNA from peripheral blood, not RNA. Multiplex touch-down PCR with TRB-A/B primers amplified rearranged V-D-J TRB sequences. TCRdb redid the calling of the multiplex PCR reads with MiXCR, one entry per CDR3 protein. The sample includes about 1,400 distinct CDR3 sequences, about 47% of them seen just once. Sequenced material: blood. The receptors originated from a human donor with a blood cancer.

This clonotype is a singleton in its sample. Here the CDR3 DNA reads TGTGCCAGCAGCTGGACCGTAAGTTCAACTGAGGCCTACGAGCAGTACTTC. Its protein is CASSWTVSSTEAYEQYF. The V gene is TRBV27, the J gene TRBJ2-7; D gene ambiguous. The CDR3 spans 17 residues. V was clipped by 6 bases and J by 2 bases, with 23 bases between them. In germline, CDR1 is MNHEY, CDR2 SMNVEV (reference sequence).

The gene calls are TRBV9 and TRBJ2-1, with 7 bases lining up with TRBD2. J lost 8 bases, V lost 5 bases, and 13 bases had no gene match. Germline V CDR1 and CDR2: SGDLS, YYNGEE. CDR3 length: 15 amino acids. CDR3 residues: CASSPAGTMLDEQFF. The CDR3 DNA follows: TGTGCCAGCAGTCCAGCCGGGACTATGCTTGATGAGCAGTTCTTC.

The V gene is TRBV5-1, the J gene TRBJ2-7; 8 bases match TRBD1. Germline V gene lookup returns CDR1 SGHRS and CDR2 YFSETQ. The length of the CDR3 is 13 residues. The V and J ends lost 5 bases and 3 bases, in that order; junction bases with no gene match: 4. The CDR3: CASRPDRGYEQYF. The CDR3 coding sequence is TGCGCCAGCAGACCCGACAGGGGCTACGAGCAGTACTTC.

By share, this clonotype ranks as medium-sized. The genes are TRBV7-9 and TRBJ2-5; D may correspond to TRBD1 or TRBD2 (6 bases each). Germline V gene data show CDR1 as SEHNR and CDR2 as FQNEAQ (reference sequence). The CDR3 contains 15 residues. V lost 4 bases to trimming and J lost 5 bases, with 17 bases between them. This chain's CDR3 is CASSSTHAGGETQYF. The CDR3 DNA sequence: TGTGCCAGCAGCTCTACCCATGCCGGGGGCGAGACCCAGTACTTC.

This clonotype was detected only a few times. This chain joins TRBV21-1 and TRBJ2-1; TRBD1, as called in the table, went unchecked against the DNA. TRBV21-1 is reported as a pseudogene. This CDR3 region has 16 residues. The CDR3 here is CASSKGDSFSYNEQFF. The CDR3 nucleotides read TGTGCCAGCAGCAAGGGGGACAGTTTTAGCTACAATGAGCAGTTCTTC.

The gene calls are TRBV6-1 and TRBJ2-7; 10 bases align to TRBD1. This CDR3 is built from 15 residues. Germline V lookup: CDR1 MNHNS, CDR2 SASEGT. The J segment lost 5 bases and the V segment lost 5 bases, leaving 9 bases of the junction unmatched. The chain's CDR3 is CASSPSRDRGDEQYF. In nucleotides, the CDR3 is TGTGCCAGCAGTCCTTCCCGGGACAGGGGAGACGAGCAGTACTTC.

The chain employs TRBV19 and TRBJ2-1, with D tentatively TRBD1 (5 bases). CDR1 and CDR2 (germline): LNHDA, SQIVND (reference sequence). The CDR3 consists of 14 residues. V lost 3 bases and J 15 bases, leaving 21 bases between the germline ends. The chain's CDR3 is CASSMARVQGGLFF. The DNA of the CDR3 is TGTGCCAGTAGTATGGCTCGGGTGCAGGGTGGTCTGTTCTTC.

This clonotype was recorded a few times. The chain couples TRBV19 to TRBJ2-3; no firm D call. This CDR3 has 13 amino acids. The V end was cut by 1 base, the J end by 3 bases, with 5 bases between. CDR1 and CDR2 from the germline V gene are LNHDA and SQIVND (reference sequence). The CDR3 DNA is TGTGCCAGTAGTATAGTATGGACAGATACGCAGTATTTT. Its translation is CASSIVWTDTQYF.